This TCR beta chain was identified in a study of control samples from healthy donors and cancer patients. Germline CDR1 reads LGHNA; CDR2 reads YSLEER. This CDR3 contains 15 residues. Deletions cut 0 bases from V and 0 bases from J, with 8 bases between. This clone appeared a single time. Repertoires were generated with immunoSEQ multiplex PCR, while TCRdb's copy carries only in-frame clones and drops some. This sample has about 49,000 clones; 65% to 90% occur once, and the top ten carry approximately 2.8%. The J gene is TRBJ1-1, the V gene TRBV4-3; D uncertain. The sample was PBMCs. The receptor was derived from a woman aged 45-65 years with lung cancer. CDR3 in amino acids: CASSQDPSLNTEAFF. For the CDR3, the DNA is TGCGCCAGCAGCCAAGATCCCAGCTTGAACACTGAAGCTTTCTTT.